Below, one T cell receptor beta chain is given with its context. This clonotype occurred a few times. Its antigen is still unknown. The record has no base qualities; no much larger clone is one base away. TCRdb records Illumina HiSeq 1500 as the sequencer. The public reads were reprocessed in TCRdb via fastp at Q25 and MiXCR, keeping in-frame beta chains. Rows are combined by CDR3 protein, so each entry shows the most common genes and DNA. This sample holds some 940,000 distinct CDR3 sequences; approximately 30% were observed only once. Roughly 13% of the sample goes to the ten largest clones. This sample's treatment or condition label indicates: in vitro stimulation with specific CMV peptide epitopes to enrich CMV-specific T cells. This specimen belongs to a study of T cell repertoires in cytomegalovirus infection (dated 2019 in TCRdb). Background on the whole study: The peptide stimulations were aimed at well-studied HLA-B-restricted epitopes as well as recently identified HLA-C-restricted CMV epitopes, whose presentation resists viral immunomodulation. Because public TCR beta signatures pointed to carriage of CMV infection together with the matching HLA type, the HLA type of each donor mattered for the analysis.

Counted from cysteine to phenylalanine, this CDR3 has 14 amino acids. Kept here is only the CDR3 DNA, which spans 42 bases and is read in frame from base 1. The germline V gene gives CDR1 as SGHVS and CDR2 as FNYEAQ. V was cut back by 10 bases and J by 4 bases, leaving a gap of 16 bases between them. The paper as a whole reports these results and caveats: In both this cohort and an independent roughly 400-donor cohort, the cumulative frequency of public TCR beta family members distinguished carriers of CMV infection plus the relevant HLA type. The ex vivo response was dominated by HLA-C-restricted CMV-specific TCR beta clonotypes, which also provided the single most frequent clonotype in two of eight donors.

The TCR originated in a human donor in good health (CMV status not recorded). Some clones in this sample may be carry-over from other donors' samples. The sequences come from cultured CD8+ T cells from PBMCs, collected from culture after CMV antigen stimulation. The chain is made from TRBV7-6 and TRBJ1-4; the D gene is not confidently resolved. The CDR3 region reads CATQKDGYNEKLFF. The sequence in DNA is TGTGCCACCCAAAAGGATGGGTATAATGAAAAACTGTTTTTT.